Shown below are 2 T cell receptor beta chains from a single sample sequenced in a study of cytomegalovirus exposure and HLA in healthy donors. Primers: 60 Vbeta forward and 13 Jbeta reverse. The assay was immunoSEQ multiplex PCR, and TCRdb's table has in-frame clones only and misses some. The data contain under 200,000 clones, about 85% of them singletons. Input material: PBMCs. Source of these receptors: a male donor in good health and CMV-seropositive.

V is TRBV28 and J is TRBJ1-2, with a weak D call TRBD1 (5 bases). The CDR3 length is 14 residues. Trimming shortened V by 2 bases and J by 5 bases, and 12 bases separated the two germline ends. Germline values: CDR1 MDHEN, CDR2 SYDVKM. CDR3 bases: TGTGCCAGCAGTTTACGAGCGACAGTTTATGGCTACACCTTC. Translation gives CASSLRATVYGYTF.

Notes on this clone: One end of the junction fails to match germline, which may point to a read error. This rearrangement joins TRBV5-1 to TRBJ2-1; D not resolved. Germline-derived CDR1 and CDR2 are SGHRS and YFSETQ. This CDR3 is built from 14 residues. DNA of the CDR3: TGCACCAGCAGCTTCCGAGAAACCCACAATGAGCAGTTCTTC. It specifies CTSSFRETHNEQFF. The entire variable domain, with the rest obtained from reference TRBV5-1 and TRBJ2-1, is as follows: KAGVTQTPRYLIKTRGQQVTLSCSPISGHRSVSWYQQTPGQGLQFLFEYFSETQRNKGNFPGRFSGRQFSNSRSEMNVSTLELGDSALYLCTSSFRETHNEQFFGPGTRLTVL.